This entry is about one T cell receptor (beta chain). Its antigen is not known. The data originate from a study of chemoradiotherapy in HPV16-positive cancers. Overall study context: Candidate HPV-specific T-cell clones and common TCR motifs came from functional assays in a couple of HPV16-positive patients.

Profiled with immunoSEQ multiplex PCR; TCRdb holds only in-frame clones, not every one. The sample has fewer than 30,000 clones, 91% seen once. Samples were taken several times over chemoradiotherapy. The CDR3 is made up of 16 amino acids. Per germline, CDR1 LGHNA and CDR2 YNFKEQ. Trimming cost V 3 bases and J 0 bases; bases outside gene matches: 6. Study outcomes and limitations: Non-HPV-specific T cells did not expand in tumors during treatment, whereas candidate HPV-specific clones and E7-related motifs did.

The specimen was blood, collected from a patient who underwent chemoradiotherapy. The chain has TRBV4-2 and TRBJ2-3; 7 positions match TRBD2. This clonotype was obtained from a human donor with HPV-associated anogenital cancer. The CDR3 protein is CASSQDRGESTDTQYF. CDR3 sequence (DNA): TGTGCCAGCAGCCAGGATCGGGGGGAAAGCACAGATACGCAGTATTTT.